This T cell receptor (beta chain) originates from a study of HIV-infected patients and healthy controls. Germline CDR1 and CDR2: DFQATT and SNEGSKA (reference sequence). The CDR3 totals 14 residues. Deletions cut 6 bases from V and 3 bases from J, with 16 bases between. TCRdb passed the 5' RACE reads through MiXCR, listing each CDR3 protein once. In the table there are around 58,000 distinct CDR3 sequences, about 19% of which are singletons. The material sequenced was CD4+ T cells from blood. The chain joins TRBV20-1 to TRBJ2-3; D is undetermined. This receptor was obtained from a human donor in good health. CDR3 residues: CSAPSFEATDTQYF. In DNA, the CDR3 is TGCAGTGCCCCGTCCTTCGAGGCAACAGATACGCAGTATTTT.